This T cell receptor beta chain was sequenced for a study of STAT5B mutations in CD4+ large granular lymphocyte leukemia. Note on this clone: The antigen is undetermined.

The CDR3 has 14 residues. Per the germline V gene, CDR1 is LGHNA and CDR2 is YSLEER. The germline V and J ends were trimmed by 6 bases and 8 bases, with 16 bases remaining between them. Method: immunoSEQ multiplex PCR; TCRdb's copy keeps in-frame clones and lacks some. The data contain about 40,000 clones, roughly four fifths of them singletons. General study points: No patients shared main leukemic clonotypes, though around 24% appeared at low frequency elsewhere.

The origin of this receptor is a human donor in good health. The V and J genes are TRBV4-3 and TRBJ1-4; maybe TRBD1 (5 bases). The sample comprised CD4+ T cells from blood buffy coats. The CDR3, as DNA: TGCGCCAGCAGGGGTGCTGGGGCGGGGGAAAAACTGTTTTTT. Its translation is CASRGAGAGEKLFF.